The rows below give T cell receptor beta chains drawn from one sample of a study of tumour-infiltrating T cells in Burkitt lymphoma. Repertoires were generated with immunoSEQ multiplex PCR, while TCRdb's copy carries only in-frame clones and drops some. The data hold about 2,200 clones, with over 12% observed a single time. The source material was tumor tissue. The receptor source for this set is a human donor with Burkitt lymphoma. Each CDR3 is given with its conserved first and last residue. The order of the fields is V gene, J gene, clone size, D gene, CDR3 protein, CDR3 DNA. The D gene is left open where the match is weak. Clone size is shown for a subset of rows, as once, few, many or a class of expanded clone.

>TRBV19|TRBJ1-2|NA|NA
CASSKNRDGYTF
TGTGCCAGTAGTAAAAACAGGGACGGCTACACCTTC
>TRBV7-9|TRBJ2-1|large|TRBD2
CASSLLAGGHSSYNEQFF
TGTGCCAGCAGCTTACTAGCGGGGGGCCATAGCTCCTACAATGAGCAGTTCTTC
>TRBV7-9|TRBJ2-5|NA|TRBD1
CASSFQGVGSETQYF
TGTGCCAGCAGCTTTCAGGGGGTGGGTTCTGAGACCCAGTACTTC
>TRBV19|TRBJ1-2|few|NA
CASSIGGRGGYGYTF
TGTGCCAGTAGTATAGGCGGGCGCGGGGGCTATGGCTACACCTTC
>TRBV21-1|TRBJ2-7|NA|NA
CAGRDRGYEQYF
TGTGCCGGCCGGGACAGGGGTTACGAGCAGTACTTC